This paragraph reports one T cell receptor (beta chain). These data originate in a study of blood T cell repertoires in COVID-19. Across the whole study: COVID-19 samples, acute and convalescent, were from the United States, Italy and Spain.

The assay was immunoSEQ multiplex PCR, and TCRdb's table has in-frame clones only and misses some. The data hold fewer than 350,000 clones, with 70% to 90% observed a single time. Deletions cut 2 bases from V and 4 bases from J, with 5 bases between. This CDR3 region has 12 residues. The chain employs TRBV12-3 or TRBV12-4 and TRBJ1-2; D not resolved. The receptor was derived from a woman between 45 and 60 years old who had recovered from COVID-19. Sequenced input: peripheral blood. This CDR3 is CASSLTVYGYTF. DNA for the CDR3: TGTGCCAGCAGTTTAACGGTCTATGGCTACACCTTC.